The rows below give T cell receptor beta chains drawn from one sample of a study of neurological immune-mediated disorders. Each CDR3 protein gets one entry after TCRdb re-called the 5' RACE reads with MiXCR. The table records roughly 100,000 distinct CDR3 sequences, around 3.3% of them present only once. Sequencing used PBMCs. Receptors originate from a young woman with multiple sclerosis. Both conserved end residues are part of each CDR3. A D gene is named only where the DNA matches it firmly. Size is stated as once, few, many or a size class.

TRBJ2-7 TRBV20-1 TRBD1 many CSARGQGDSYEQYF TGCAGTGCTAGAGGGCAGGGGGACTCCTACGAGCAGTACTTC
TRBJ2-7 TRBV29-1 NA many CSVEHRDYEQYF TGCAGCGTTGAGCATAGGGACTACGAGCAGTACTTC
TRBJ2-5 TRBV6-4 TRBD1 many CASSDSPGGRETQYF TGTGCCAGCAGTGACTCGCCAGGGGGCAGAGAGACCCAGTACTTC
TRBJ2-7 TRBV12-3/TRBV12-4 NA many CASSLLASYEQYF TGTGCCAGCAGTCTCCTAGCCTCCTACGAGCAGTACTTC
TRBJ2-7 TRBV6-6 NA many CASSYSTPDYEQYF TGTGCCAGCAGTTACTCGACGCCAGACTACGAGCAGTACTTC
TRBJ2-7 TRBV5-1 TRBD1 many CASSFTGGVNEQYF TGCGCCAGCAGCTTCACAGGGGGCGTGAACGAGCAGTACTTC
TRBJ2-1 TRBV5-1 NA many CASSSASGPSANEQFF TGCGCCAGCAGCTCCGCCTCGGGGCCCAGCGCGAATGAGCAGTTCTTC
TRBJ1-6 TRBV28 NA many CASSPYSRSPLHF TGTGCCAGCAGCCCCTATTCGCGGTCACCCCTCCACTTT
TRBJ2-1 TRBV7-6 TRBD2 many CASSLSLAGGREQFF TGTGCCAGCAGCTTAAGTCTAGCGGGGGGAAGAGAGCAGTTCTTC
TRBJ2-7 TRBV5-1 NA many CASSLEPASSYEQYF TGCGCCAGCAGCTTGGAGCCAGCGAGCTCCTACGAGCAGTACTTC
TRBJ1-2 TRBV5-5 NA many CASSLGTASVYYGYTF TGTGCCAGCAGCTTGGGGACAGCGAGCGTCTACTATGGCTACACCTTC
TRBJ1-5 TRBV6-6 NA many CASSYGAGSGNQPQHF TGTGCCAGCAGTTACGGGGCAGGGAGCGGCAATCAGCCCCAGCATTTT
TRBJ2-2 TRBV6-2/TRBV6-3 TRBD2 many CASSYSTAGVAYTGELFF TGTGCCAGCAGTTACTCGACAGCGGGAGTCGCGTACACCGGGGAGCTGTTTTTT
TRBJ2-7 TRBV7-3 NA many CASSDTRVEQYF TGTGCCAGCAGCGACACCAGGGTCGAGCAGTACTTC
TRBJ2-5 TRBV27 NA many CASIALGHKTQYF TGTGCCAGCATCGCACTGGGTCATAAGACCCAGTACTTC
TRBJ2-7 TRBV11-2 NA many CASSLVLIEQYF TGTGCCAGCAGCTTAGTACTCATCGAGCAGTACTTC
TRBJ2-5 TRBV2 NA many CASKVTSKHAAIQETQYF TGTGCCAGCAAGGTGACTTCGAAACACGCAGCCATCCAAGAGACCCAGTACTTC
TRBJ2-7 TRBV2 TRBD2 many CASSGLAGAYEQYF TGTGCCAGCAGTGGGCTAGCGGGGGCCTACGAGCAGTACTTC
TRBJ1-2 TRBV4-1 NA few CASSLGVPILVDGYTF TGCGCCAGCAGCCTGGGGGTCCCGATATTGGTAGATGGCTACACCTTC
TRBJ2-4 TRBV5-1 TRBD1 many CASSLVTGDLLAKNIQYF TGCGCCAGCAGCTTGGTCACAGGGGACCTACTAGCCAAAAACATTCAGTACTTC
TRBJ2-7 TRBV5-1 TRBD1 many CASSGQTSYEQYF TGCGCCAGCTCGGGACAGACATCCTACGAGCAGTACTTC
TRBJ2-3 TRBV7-2 TRBD2 many CGAGGYSDTQYF TGTGGGGCGGGGGGGTATAGTGATACGCAGTATTTT
TRBJ2-3 TRBV5-1 NA many CASQTDGKYTDTQYF TGCGCCAGCCAAACGGACGGCAAATACACAGATACGCAGTATTTT
TRBJ2-5 TRBV7-6 NA many CASSLVYREKETQYF TGTGCCAGCAGCTTAGTCTATAGAGAAAAGGAGACCCAGTACTTC
TRBJ2-2 TRBV29-1 NA many CSVVGTANTGELFF TGCAGCGTTGTGGGCACCGCGAACACCGGGGAGCTGTTTTTT
TRBJ1-2 TRBV12-3/TRBV12-4 TRBD1 many CASNRRDRAGYTF TGTGCCAGCAACAGAAGGGACAGGGCTGGCTACACCTTC